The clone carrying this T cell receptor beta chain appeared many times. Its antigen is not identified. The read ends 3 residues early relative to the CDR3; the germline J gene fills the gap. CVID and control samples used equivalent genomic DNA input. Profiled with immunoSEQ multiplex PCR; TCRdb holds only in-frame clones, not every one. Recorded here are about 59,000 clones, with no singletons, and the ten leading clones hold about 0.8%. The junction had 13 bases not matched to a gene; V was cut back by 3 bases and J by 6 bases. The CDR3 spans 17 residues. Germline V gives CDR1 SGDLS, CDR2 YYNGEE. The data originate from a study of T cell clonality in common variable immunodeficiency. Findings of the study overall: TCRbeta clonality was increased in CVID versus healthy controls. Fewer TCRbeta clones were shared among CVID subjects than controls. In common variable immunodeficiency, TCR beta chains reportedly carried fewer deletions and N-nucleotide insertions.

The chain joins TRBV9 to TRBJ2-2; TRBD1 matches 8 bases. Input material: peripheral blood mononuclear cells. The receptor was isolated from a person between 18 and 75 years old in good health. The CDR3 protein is CASSASGTGRKPGELFF. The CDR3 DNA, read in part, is TGTGCCAGCAGCGCCTCCGGGACAGGCAGAAAACCCGGGGAG.